What follows are 8 T cell receptor beta chains derived from one specimen sequenced in a study of cytomegalovirus exposure and HLA in healthy donors. The PCR used 60 Vbeta and 13 Jbeta primers. Profiled with immunoSEQ multiplex PCR; TCRdb holds only in-frame clones, not every one. The repertoire holds some 85,000 clones, 84% seen once, with under 2.5% in the top ten. Sequencing was carried out using PBMCs. These receptors were taken from a man between 18 and 35 years old in good health and CMV-seronegative.

V gene TRBV28 combines with J gene TRBJ1-2; maybe TRBD1 (5 bases). Germline loops: CDR1 MDHEN, CDR2 SYDVKM. CDR3 length: 17 residues. Trimming cost V 7 bases and J 5 bases, with 26 bases left between them. This chain's CDR3 is CASTITLGQGGRYGYTF. The CDR3 region has the DNA TGTGCCAGCACCATAACACTCGGGCAGGGAGGAAGGTATGGCTACACCTTC.

V usage is TRBV6-1 and J usage is TRBJ1-1, with D uncertain. The CDR3 runs 14 residues. V lost 4 bases, J lost 1 base, and 10 bases lay in between. Germline CDR1 MNHNS, CDR2 SASEGT. The CDR3 loop reads CASSAIPGNTEAFF. The CDR3 region has the DNA TGTGCCAGCAGTGCGATTCCGGGGAACACTGAAGCTTTCTTT.

The table lists this clone with a count of one. The V call is TRBV29-1, the J call TRBJ1-2; 7 bases line up with TRBD1. The CDR3 runs 10 residues. In germline, CDR1 is SQVTM, CDR2 ANQGSEA. With V trimmed by 5 bases and J by 10 bases, 4 bases remained unmatched. CDR3 coding DNA: TGCAGCGTTCGGGACAGTCCCTACACCTTC. Amino acid sequence: CSVRDSPYTF.

This chain joins TRBV7-8 and TRBJ2-3, with D uncertain. CDR1 is SGHVS and CDR2 is FQNEAQ in the germline V gene. The length of the CDR3 is 15 residues. Between the trimmed V and J ends, which lost 5 bases and 0 bases, there was a span of 12 bases. The CDR3 loop reads CASSPPGLSTDTQYF. The CDR3 DNA is TGTGCCAGCAGCCCGCCTGGGCTTAGCACAGATACGCAGTATTTT.

The chain employs TRBV6-6 and TRBJ2-3, with no clear D. V dropped 0 bases and J dropped 2 bases, with 12 bases sitting between them. The CDR3 extends over 16 amino acids. CDR1 and CDR2 (germline): MNHNY, SVGAGI (reference sequence). The DNA for the CDR3 is TGTGCCAGCAGTTACTCGGCGCGGATCGACACAGATACGCAGTATTTT. Translation: CASSYSARIDTDTQYF.

The rearrangement joins TRBV5-6 to TRBJ2-5; 10 bases align to TRBD1. Germline lookup yields CDR1 SGHDT and CDR2 YYEEEE. The V and J ends lost 3 bases and 6 bases, in that order; junction bases with no gene match: 8. This CDR3 region has 15 residues. The CDR3 DNA reads TGTGCCAGCAGCTCCGACAGGGGGCCGAGGCAGACCCAGTACTTC. Its protein product is CASSSDRGPRQTQYF.

J is TRBJ2-3 and V is TRBV10-2, with D possibly TRBD2 on 6 matching bases. Germline V gene data show CDR1 as WSHSY and CDR2 as SAAADI. This CDR3 is built from 15 residues. Trimming took off 0 bases at V and 3 bases at J, with 10 bases between the two ends. The CDR3 DNA is TGCGCCAGCAGTGAGTCTAGCGGAGCAACAGATACGCAGTATTTT. It translates to CASSESSGATDTQYF.

The chain joins TRBV4-1 to TRBJ1-5, with unresolved D. With 4 bases removed from V and 7 bases from J, the gap between germline ends came to 17 bases. CDR1 and CDR2 from the germline V gene are MGHRA and YSYEKL. The CDR3 has 15 residues. The CDR3 sequence: CASSPRADNRQPQHF. Written as DNA, the CDR3 is TGCGCCAGCAGCCCTCGTGCAGACAACAGACAGCCCCAGCATTTT.